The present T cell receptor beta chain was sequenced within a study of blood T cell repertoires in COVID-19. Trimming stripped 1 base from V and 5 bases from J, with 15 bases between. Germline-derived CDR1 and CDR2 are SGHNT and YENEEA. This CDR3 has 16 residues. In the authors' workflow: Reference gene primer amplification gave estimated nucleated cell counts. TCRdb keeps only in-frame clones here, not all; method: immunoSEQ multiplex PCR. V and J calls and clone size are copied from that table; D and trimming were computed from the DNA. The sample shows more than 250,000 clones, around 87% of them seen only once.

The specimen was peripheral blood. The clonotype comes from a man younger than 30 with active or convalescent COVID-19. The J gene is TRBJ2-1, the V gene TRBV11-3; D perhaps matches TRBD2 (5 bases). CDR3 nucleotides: TGTGCCAGCAGCTTAGGCCCGGGATCACTCGACAATGAGCAGTTCTTC. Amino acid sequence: CASSLGPGSLDNEQFF.